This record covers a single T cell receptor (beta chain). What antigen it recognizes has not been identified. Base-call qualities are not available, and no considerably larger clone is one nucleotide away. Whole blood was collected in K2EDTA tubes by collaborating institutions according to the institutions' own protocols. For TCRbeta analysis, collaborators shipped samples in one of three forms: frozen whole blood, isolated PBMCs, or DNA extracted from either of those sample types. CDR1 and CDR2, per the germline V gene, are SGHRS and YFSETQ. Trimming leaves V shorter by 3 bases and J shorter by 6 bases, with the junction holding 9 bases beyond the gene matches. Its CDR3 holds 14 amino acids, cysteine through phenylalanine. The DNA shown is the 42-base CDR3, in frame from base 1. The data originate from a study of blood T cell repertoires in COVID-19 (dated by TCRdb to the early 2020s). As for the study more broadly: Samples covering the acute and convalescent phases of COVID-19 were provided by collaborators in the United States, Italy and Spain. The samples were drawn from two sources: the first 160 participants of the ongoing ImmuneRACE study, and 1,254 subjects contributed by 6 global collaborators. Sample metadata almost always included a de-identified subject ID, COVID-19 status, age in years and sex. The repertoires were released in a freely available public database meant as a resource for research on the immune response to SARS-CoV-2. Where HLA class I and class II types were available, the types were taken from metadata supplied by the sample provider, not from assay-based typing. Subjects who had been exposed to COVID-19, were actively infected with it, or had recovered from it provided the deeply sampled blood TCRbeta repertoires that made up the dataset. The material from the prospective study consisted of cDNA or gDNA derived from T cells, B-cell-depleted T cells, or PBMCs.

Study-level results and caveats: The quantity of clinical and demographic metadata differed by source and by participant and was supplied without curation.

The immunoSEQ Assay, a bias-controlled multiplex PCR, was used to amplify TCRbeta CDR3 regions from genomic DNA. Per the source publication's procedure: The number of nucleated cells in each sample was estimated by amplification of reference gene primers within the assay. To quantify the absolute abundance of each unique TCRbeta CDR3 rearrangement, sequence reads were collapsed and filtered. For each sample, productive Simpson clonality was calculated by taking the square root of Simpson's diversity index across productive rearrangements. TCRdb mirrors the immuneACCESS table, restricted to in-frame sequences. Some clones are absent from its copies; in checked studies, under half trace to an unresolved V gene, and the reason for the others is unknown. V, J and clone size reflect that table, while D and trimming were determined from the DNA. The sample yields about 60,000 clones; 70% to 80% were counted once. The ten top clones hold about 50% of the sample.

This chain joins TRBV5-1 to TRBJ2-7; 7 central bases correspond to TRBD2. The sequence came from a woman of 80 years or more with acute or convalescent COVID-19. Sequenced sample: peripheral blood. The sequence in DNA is TGCGCCAGCAGCTCCGCGGGAGCCACGAGCGAGCAGTACTTC. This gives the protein CASSSAGATSEQYF. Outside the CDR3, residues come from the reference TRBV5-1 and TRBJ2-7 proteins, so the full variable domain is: KAGVTQTPRYLIKTRGQQVTLSCSPISGHRSVSWYQQTPGQGLQFLFEYFSETQRNKGNFPGRFSGRQFSNSRSEMNVSTLELGDSALYLCASSSAGATSEQYFGPGTRLTVT.